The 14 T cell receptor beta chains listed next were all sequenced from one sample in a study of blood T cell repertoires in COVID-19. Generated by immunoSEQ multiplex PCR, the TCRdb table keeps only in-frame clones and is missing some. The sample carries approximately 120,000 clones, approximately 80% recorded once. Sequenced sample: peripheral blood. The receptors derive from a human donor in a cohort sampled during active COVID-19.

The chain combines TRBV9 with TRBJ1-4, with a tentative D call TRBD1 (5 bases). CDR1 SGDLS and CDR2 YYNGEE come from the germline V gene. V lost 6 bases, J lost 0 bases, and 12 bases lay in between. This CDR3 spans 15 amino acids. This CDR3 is CASTLTATTNEKLFF. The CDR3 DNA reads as TGTGCCAGCACCTTGACAGCCACAACTAATGAAAAACTGTTTTTT.

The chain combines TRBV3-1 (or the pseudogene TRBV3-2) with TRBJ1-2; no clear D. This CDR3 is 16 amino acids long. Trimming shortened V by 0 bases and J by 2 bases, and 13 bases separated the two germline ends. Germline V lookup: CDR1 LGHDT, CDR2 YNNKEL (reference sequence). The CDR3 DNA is TGTGCCAGCAGCCAAGATAGGCTAGGCACAAACTATGGCTACACCTTC. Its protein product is CASSQDRLGTNYGYTF.

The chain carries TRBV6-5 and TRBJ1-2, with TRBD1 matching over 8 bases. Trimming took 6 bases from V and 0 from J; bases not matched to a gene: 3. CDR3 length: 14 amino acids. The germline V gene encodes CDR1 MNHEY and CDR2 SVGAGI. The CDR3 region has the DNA TGTGCCAGCAGGCGGACAGGGACTAACTATGGCTACACCTTC. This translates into CASRRTGTNYGYTF.

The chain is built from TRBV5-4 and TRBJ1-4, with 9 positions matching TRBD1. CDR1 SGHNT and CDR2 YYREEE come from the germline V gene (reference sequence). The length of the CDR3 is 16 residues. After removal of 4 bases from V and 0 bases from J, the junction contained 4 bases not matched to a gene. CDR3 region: CASSRDRASTNEKLFF. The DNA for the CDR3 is TGTGCCAGCAGCCGGGACAGGGCATCAACTAATGAAAAACTGTTTTTT.

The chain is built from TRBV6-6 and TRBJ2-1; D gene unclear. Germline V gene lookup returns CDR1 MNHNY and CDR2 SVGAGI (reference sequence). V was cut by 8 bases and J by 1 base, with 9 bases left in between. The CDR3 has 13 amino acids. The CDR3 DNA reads TGTGCCAGCGTATACGGGTCCTACAATGAGCAGTTCTTC. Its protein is CASVYGSYNEQFF.

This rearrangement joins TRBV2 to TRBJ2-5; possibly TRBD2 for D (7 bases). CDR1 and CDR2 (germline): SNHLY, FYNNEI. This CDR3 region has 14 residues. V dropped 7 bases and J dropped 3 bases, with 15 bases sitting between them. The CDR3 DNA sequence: TGTGCCAGCACCTCTGGGGGGGCTGAAGAGACCCAGTACTTC. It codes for CASTSGGAEETQYF.

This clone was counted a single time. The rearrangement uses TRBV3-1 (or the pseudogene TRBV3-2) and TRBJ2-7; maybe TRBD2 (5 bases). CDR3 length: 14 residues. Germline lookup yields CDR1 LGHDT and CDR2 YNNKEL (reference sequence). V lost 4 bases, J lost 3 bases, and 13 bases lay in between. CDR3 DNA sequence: TGTGCCAGCAGCCGCGGGCCAGACGGCTACGAGCAGTACTTC. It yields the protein CASSRGPDGYEQYF.

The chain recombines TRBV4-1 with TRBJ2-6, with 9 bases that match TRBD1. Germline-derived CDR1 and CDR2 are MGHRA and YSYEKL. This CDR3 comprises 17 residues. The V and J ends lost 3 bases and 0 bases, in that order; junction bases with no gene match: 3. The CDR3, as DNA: TGCGCCAGCAGCCATACAGGGGGCGCCTCTGGGGCCAACGTCCTGACTTTC. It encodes CASSHTGGASGANVLTF.

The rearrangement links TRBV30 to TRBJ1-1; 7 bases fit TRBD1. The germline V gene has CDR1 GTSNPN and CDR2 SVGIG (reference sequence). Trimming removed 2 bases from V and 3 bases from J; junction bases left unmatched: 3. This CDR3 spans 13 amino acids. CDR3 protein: CAWSPGGHTEAFF. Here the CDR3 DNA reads TGTGCCTGGAGTCCAGGGGGTCACACTGAAGCTTTCTTT.

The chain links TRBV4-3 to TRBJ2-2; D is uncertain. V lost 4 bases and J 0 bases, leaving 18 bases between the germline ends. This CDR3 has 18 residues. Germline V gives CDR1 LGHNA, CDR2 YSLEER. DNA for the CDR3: TGCGCCAGCAGCCTCAGTTTCTACGCAGGCTCGAACACCGGGGAGCTGTTTTTT. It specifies CASSLSFYAGSNTGELFF.

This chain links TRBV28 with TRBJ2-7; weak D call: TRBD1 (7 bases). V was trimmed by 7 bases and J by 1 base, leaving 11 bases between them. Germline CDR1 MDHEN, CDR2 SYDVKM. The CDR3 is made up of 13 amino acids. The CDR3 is CASTPGGSYEQYF. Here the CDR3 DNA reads TGTGCCAGCACCCCAGGGGGGTCCTACGAGCAGTACTTC.

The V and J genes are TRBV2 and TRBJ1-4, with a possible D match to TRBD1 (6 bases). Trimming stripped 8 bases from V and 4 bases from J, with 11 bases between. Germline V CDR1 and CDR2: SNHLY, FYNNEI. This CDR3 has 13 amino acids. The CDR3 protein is CASHGQLNEKLFF. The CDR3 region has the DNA TGTGCCAGCCATGGACAGCTTAATGAAAAACTGTTTTTT. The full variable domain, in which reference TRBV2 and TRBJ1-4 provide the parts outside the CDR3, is EPEVTQTPSHQVTQMGQEVILRCVPISNHLYFYWYRQILGQKVEFLVSFYNNEISEKSEIFDDQFSVERPDGSNFTLKIRSTKLEDSAMYFCASHGQLNEKLFFGSGTQLSVL.

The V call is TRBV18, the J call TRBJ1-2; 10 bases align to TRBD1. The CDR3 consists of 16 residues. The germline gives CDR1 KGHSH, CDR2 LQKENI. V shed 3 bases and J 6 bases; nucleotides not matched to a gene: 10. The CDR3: CASSPLDRGNSDGYTF. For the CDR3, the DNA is TGTGCCAGCTCACCGTTGGACAGGGGGAATAGCGATGGCTACACCTTC.

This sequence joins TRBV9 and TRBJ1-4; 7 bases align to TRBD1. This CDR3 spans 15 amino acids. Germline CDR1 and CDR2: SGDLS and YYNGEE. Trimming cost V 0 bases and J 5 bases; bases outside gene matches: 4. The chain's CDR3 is CASSVGGTENEKLFF. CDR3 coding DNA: TGTGCCAGCAGCGTAGGTGGGACAGAAAATGAAAAACTGTTTTTT.